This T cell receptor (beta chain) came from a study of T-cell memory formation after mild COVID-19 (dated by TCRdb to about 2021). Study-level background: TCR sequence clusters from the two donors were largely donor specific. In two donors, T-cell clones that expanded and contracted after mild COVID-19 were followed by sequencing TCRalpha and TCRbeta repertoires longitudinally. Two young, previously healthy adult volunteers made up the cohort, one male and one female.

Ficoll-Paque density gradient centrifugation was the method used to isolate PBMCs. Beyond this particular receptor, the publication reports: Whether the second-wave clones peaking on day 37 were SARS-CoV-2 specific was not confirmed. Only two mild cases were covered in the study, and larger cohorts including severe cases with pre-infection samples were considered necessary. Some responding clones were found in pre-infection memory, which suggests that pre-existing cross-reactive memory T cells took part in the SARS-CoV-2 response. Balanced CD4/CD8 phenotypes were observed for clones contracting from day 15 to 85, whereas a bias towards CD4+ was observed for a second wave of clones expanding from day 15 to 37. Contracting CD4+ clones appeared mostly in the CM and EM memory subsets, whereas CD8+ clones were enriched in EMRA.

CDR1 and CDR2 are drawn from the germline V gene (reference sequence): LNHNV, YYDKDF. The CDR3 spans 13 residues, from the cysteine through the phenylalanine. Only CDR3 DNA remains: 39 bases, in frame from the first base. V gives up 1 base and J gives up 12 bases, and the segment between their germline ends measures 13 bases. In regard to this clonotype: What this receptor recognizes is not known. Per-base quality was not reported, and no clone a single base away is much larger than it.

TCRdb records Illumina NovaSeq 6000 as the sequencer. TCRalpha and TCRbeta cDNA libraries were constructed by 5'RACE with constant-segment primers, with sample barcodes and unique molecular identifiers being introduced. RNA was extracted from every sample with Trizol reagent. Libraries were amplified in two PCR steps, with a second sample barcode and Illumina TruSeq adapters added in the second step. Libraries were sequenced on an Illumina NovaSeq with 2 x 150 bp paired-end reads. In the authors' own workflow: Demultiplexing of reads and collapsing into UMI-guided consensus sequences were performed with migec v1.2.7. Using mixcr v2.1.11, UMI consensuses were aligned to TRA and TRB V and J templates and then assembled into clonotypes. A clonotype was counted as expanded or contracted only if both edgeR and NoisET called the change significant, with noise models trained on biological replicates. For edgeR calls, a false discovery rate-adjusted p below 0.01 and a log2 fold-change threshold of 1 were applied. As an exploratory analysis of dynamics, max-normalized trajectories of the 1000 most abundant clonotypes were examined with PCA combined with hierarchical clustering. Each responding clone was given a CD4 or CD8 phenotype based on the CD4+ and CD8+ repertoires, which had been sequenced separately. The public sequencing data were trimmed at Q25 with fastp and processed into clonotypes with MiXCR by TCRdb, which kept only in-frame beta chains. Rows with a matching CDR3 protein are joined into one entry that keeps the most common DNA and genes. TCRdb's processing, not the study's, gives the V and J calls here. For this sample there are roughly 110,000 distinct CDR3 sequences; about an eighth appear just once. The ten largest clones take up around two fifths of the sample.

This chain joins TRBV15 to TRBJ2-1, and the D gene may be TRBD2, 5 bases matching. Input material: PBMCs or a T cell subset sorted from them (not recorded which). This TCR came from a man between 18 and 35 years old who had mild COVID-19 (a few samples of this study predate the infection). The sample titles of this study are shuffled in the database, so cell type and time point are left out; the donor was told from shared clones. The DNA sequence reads TGTGCCACCAGCAGAGTGGAGGTGGACGGGCAGTTCTTC. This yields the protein CATSRVEVDGQFF.